A single sample is the source of the 19 T cell receptor beta chains below, sequenced in a study of blood T cell repertoires in COVID-19. Data came from immunoSEQ multiplex PCR; TCRdb stores just in-frame clones and leaves some out. The table lists some 400,000 clones, approximately 87% of them singletons, with about 2% in the top ten. What was sequenced was peripheral blood. The source of these receptors is a woman between 55 and 75 years old with COVID-19, enrolled during active disease.

The V call is TRBV28, the J call TRBJ2-1, with 9 bases that match TRBD1. V was clipped by 8 bases and J by 16 bases; unmatched bases: 6. The CDR3 length is 10 residues. CDR1 and CDR2 from the germline V gene are MDHEN and SYDVKM. The CDR3 sequence: CASRGQGLFF. The CDR3 DNA is TGTGCCAGCCGGGGACAGGGTCTATTCTTC.

The chain uses TRBV7-2 and TRBJ2-7, with D possibly TRBD1 on 6 matching bases. This CDR3 contains 13 residues. V shed 4 bases and J shed 3 bases, with 10 bases lying between them. CDR1 is SGHTA, CDR2 FQGNSA, per germline. DNA of the CDR3: TGTGCCAGCAGCTCAAAGGACAGCTACGAGCAGTACTTC. Translation gives CASSSKDSYEQYF.

This clone was recorded once. The rearrangement uses TRBV28 and TRBJ1-5, with TRBD1 as a possible D gene (5 bases). Trimming left V 6 bases short and J 9 bases short, with 21 bases between. The CDR3 consists of 15 residues. Per germline, CDR1 MDHEN and CDR2 SYDVKM. The CDR3 spells CASSSAPGLPRPQHF. The CDR3 DNA reads TGTGCCAGCAGCAGCGCACCGGGACTACCTCGGCCCCAGCATTTT. Full variable domain (outside the CDR3, taken from reference TRBV28 and TRBJ1-5): DVKVTQSSRYLVKRTGEKVFLECVQDMDHENMFWYRQDPGLGLRLIYFSYDVKMKEKGDIPEGYSVSREKKERFSLILESASTNQTSMYLCASSSAPGLPRPQHFGDGTRLSIL.

This chain joins TRBV27 and TRBJ1-5; tentative D call: TRBD1 (5 bases). Germline-derived CDR1 and CDR2 are MNHEY and SMNVEV (reference sequence). The CDR3 runs 14 residues. V lost 6 bases and J lost 4, with 13 bases in between. The CDR3 nucleotides read TGTGCCAGCAGATCGACAGATCCTAATCAGCCCCAGCATTTT. Encoded protein: CASRSTDPNQPQHF.

The chain recombines TRBV5-1 with TRBJ1-6; 9 nucleotides line up with TRBD1. Per the germline V gene, CDR1 is SGHRS and CDR2 is YFSETQ. The CDR3 loop spans 15 amino acids. Germline trimming cut 0 bases from V and 10 bases from J; bases unmatched to any gene: 5. This CDR3 reads CASSLGGQGGSPLHF. In DNA form, the CDR3 reads TGCGCCAGCAGCTTGGGGGGACAGGGCGGCTCACCCCTCCACTTT.

This sequence joins TRBV15 and TRBJ2-7, with D perhaps TRBD1 (6 bases). Trimming cost V 9 bases and J 7 bases, with 19 bases left between them. The CDR3 extends over 13 amino acids. The germline V gene encodes CDR1 LNHNV and CDR2 YYDKDF (reference sequence). CDR3 amino acids: CATEGGRADEQYF. DNA of the CDR3: TGTGCCACTGAAGGGGGTCGAGCGGATGAGCAGTACTTC.

V usage is TRBV19 and J usage is TRBJ1-5; TRBD1 is a possible D gene (5 bases). The CDR3 extends over 17 amino acids. Germline-derived CDR1 and CDR2 are LNHDA and SQIVND (reference sequence). V lost 4 bases, J lost 2 bases, and 18 bases lay in between. CDR3 amino acids: CASSKWAEGGGNQPQHF. CDR3 coding DNA: TGTGCCAGTAGTAAGTGGGCAGAAGGAGGGGGCAATCAGCCCCAGCATTTT.

This clone was recorded once. The chain has TRBV18 and TRBJ1-2; D ambiguous. The CDR3 loop spans 13 amino acids. Trimming stripped 1 base from V and 5 bases from J, with 8 bases between. Germline V lookup: CDR1 KGHSH, CDR2 LQKENI. The CDR3 bases are TGTGCCAGCTCACCACGTTCCACTTATGGCTACACCTTC. This codes for CASSPRSTYGYTF.

The V gene is TRBV5-4, the J gene TRBJ1-3, with TRBD1 matching over 9 bases. With V trimmed by 4 bases and J by 7 bases, 21 bases remained unmatched. This CDR3 is 19 amino acids long. The V gene's germline CDR1 is SGHNT and CDR2 YYREEE (reference sequence). The CDR3: CASSTSGTGSPLASNTIYF. The DNA for the CDR3 is TGTGCCAGCAGCACCTCCGGGACAGGGTCTCCTCTGGCGTCGAACACCATATATTTT.

The chain is built from TRBV2 and TRBJ2-7, with TRBD1 matching 7 bases. The CDR3 has 14 residues. Germline assignment: CDR1 SNHLY and CDR2 FYNNEI. The V and J ends lost 11 bases and 0 bases, in that order; junction bases with no gene match: 10. CDR3 loop: CAGIQTGYSYEQYF. The CDR3 bases are TGTGCCGGCATTCAGACAGGGTACTCCTACGAGCAGTACTTC.

V is TRBV5-1 and J is TRBJ1-1; a weak D match, TRBD1 (5 bases). The CDR3 consists of 14 residues. V shed 0 bases and J shed 5 bases, with 11 bases lying between them. Per the germline V gene, CDR1 is SGHRS and CDR2 is YFSETQ. The CDR3 coding sequence is TGCGCCAGCAGCTTGGGACAGACGAGGACTGAAGCTTTCTTT. Amino acid sequence: CASSLGQTRTEAFF.

The V gene is TRBV11-2, the J gene TRBJ2-7; D possibly corresponds to TRBD1 (7 bases). In germline, CDR1 is SGHAT, CDR2 FQNNGV. V was clipped by 5 bases and J by 0 bases, with 20 bases between them. The CDR3 extends over 17 amino acids. The CDR3: CASSPGGFGGNSYEQYF. The DNA for the CDR3 is TGTGCCAGCAGCCCAGGGGGTTTTGGGGGGAACTCCTACGAGCAGTACTTC.

V usage is TRBV18 and J usage is TRBJ1-2; D uncertain. V lost 0 bases and J lost 4, with 12 bases in between. Germline assignment: CDR1 KGHSH and CDR2 LQKENI. The CDR3 consists of 15 residues. Here the CDR3 reads CASSPPIQAVYGYTF. The CDR3 DNA reads as TGTGCCAGCTCACCACCGATCCAGGCAGTCTATGGCTACACCTTC.

V gene TRBV4-1 combines with J gene TRBJ2-1; 7 nucleotides align to TRBD1. The CDR3 runs 13 residues. In germline, CDR1 is MGHRA, CDR2 YSYEKL. The V and J ends lost 4 bases and 8 bases, in that order; junction bases with no gene match: 5. The CDR3 here is CASSLDRVDEQFF. The CDR3, as DNA: TGCGCCAGCAGCCTAGACAGGGTTGATGAGCAGTTCTTC.

The V call is TRBV18, the J call TRBJ2-7, with TRBD2 identical over 12 bases. Germline CDR1 reads KGHSH; CDR2 reads LQKENI. The CDR3 has 15 residues. The J segment lost 9 bases and the V segment lost 0 bases, leaving 6 bases of the junction unmatched. The DNA of the CDR3 is TGTGCCAGCTCACCACCGCTATCGACTAGCGGGGGGCAGTACTTC. As protein: CASSPPLSTSGGQYF.

This clone has only a few counts. The V call is TRBV5-1, the J call TRBJ1-2, with TRBD1 as a possible D gene (6 bases). Germline V gives CDR1 SGHRS, CDR2 YFSETQ. V lost 0 bases and J lost 0, with 21 bases in between. This CDR3 has 19 residues. The CDR3 sequence: CASSLGLFAGDQSNYGYTF. The CDR3 DNA reads as TGCGCCAGCAGCTTGGGTCTGTTTGCAGGGGACCAATCTAACTATGGCTACACCTTC.

This clone has only one observation. This chain connects TRBV29-1 to TRBJ2-5; 7 nucleotides match TRBD1. The trim removed 4 bases at V and 2 bases at J, leaving 10 bases unmatched. The germline CDR1 and CDR2 sequences are SQVTM and ANQGSEA. The CDR3 runs 15 residues. The DNA for the CDR3 is TGCAGCGTTGTAATCCGGGGCAGGGGGCAAGAGACCCAGTACTTC. It is translated as CSVVIRGRGQETQYF. The full variable domain, its missing parts supplied by reference TRBV29-1 and TRBJ2-5, is SAVISQKPSRDICQRGTSLTIQCQVDSQVTMMFWYRQQPGQSLTLIATANQGSEATYESGFVIDKFPISRPNLTFSTLTVSNMSPEDSSIYLCSVVIRGRGQETQYFGPGTRLLVL.

The genes are TRBV14 and TRBJ1-4; D not certain. CDR1 and CDR2 from the germline V gene are SGHDN and FVKESK. Trimming pared 2 bases from V and 7 bases from J, leaving 17 bases between. The CDR3 is 16 amino acids. CDR3 nucleotide sequence: TGTGCCAGCAGCCAATTTAAGCAGACAAAAGGTGAAAAACTGTTTTTT. Its protein product is CASSQFKQTKGEKLFF.

V gene TRBV5-1 combines with J gene TRBJ2-1, with D tentatively TRBD1 (8 bases). The CDR3 is 14 residues long. Trimming pared 4 bases from V and 9 bases from J, leaving 17 bases between. Germline V gene sequence: CDR1 SGHRS, CDR2 YFSETQ. The CDR3 nucleotides are TGCGCCAGCAGCCTAACGACAGGGGAGGGTGAGCAGTTCTTC. Translation: CASSLTTGEGEQFF.